This T cell receptor (beta chain) was retrieved from a study of blood T cell repertoires in COVID-19. Sequencing used immunoSEQ multiplex PCR; TCRdb keeps in-frame clones, though not all of them. The sample contains about 140,000 clones, 90% of which appear only once. Germline CDR1 and CDR2: SGHRS and YFSETQ. This CDR3 is built from 14 residues. The V end lost 4 bases, the J end lost 6 bases, and 16 bases lay between the germline ends. The origin of this receptor is a woman older than 75 with acute or convalescent COVID-19. The specimen was peripheral blood. This chain connects TRBV5-1 to TRBJ1-2; weak D call: TRBD1 (6 bases). Here the CDR3 DNA reads TGCGCCAGCAGCCCCGGTCGGACAGCAGATGGCTACACCTTC. Translating it yields CASSPGRTADGYTF.